The 9 T cell receptor beta chains listed next were all sequenced from one sample in a study of early T cells in non-severe SARS-CoV-2 infection. TCRdb re-called the 5' RACE reads with MiXCR, one entry per CDR3 protein. The table shows over 30,000 distinct CDR3 sequences, with 5.5% to 7.5% occurring only once. Sequenced sample: whole blood. The receptors derive from an adult who was a healthcare worker with PCR-confirmed SARS-CoV-2 infection or an uninfected control (not recorded which).

This clonotype was picked up many times. The chain joins TRBV6-2 or TRBV6-3 to TRBJ2-1; 13 nucleotides agree with TRBD2. Looked up from germline, CDR1 is MNHEY and CDR2 is SVGEGT. This CDR3 is 16 amino acids long. V was clipped by 2 bases and J by 10 bases; unmatched bases: 8. The CDR3 region is CASSYTLAGGPWEQFF. In DNA, the CDR3 is TGTGCCAGCAGTTACACACTAGCGGGGGGGCCTTGGGAGCAGTTCTTC.

This clonotype has just a few counts. V and J are TRBV29-1 and TRBJ2-2; no clear D gene. CDR3 length equals 12 residues. The V and J ends lost 4 bases and 5 bases respectively, with 8 bases between them. The germline V gene has CDR1 SQVTM and CDR2 ANQGSEA. The CDR3 region has the DNA TGCAGCGTTGTGCGACAAACCGGGGAGCTGTTTTTT. It is translated as CSVVRQTGELFF.

This clonotype was counted once. Given a much more abundant clone one base away, this may be a read error. This sequence joins TRBV13 and TRBJ1-2; 8 bases map to TRBD1. From germline, CDR1 is PRHDT and CDR2 FYEKMQ (reference sequence). The CDR3 spans 13 residues. The chain's CDR3 is CVSSADRGYGYTF. DNA of the CDR3: TGTGTCAGCAGCGCAGACAGGGGATATGGCTACACCTTC.

In its sample, this clonotype was seen many times. This chain uses TRBV5-1 with TRBJ1-5, with D unclear. The CDR3 sequence is 13 residues long. The germline gives CDR1 SGHRS, CDR2 YFSETQ. V lost 4 bases and J lost 5, with 10 bases in between. The CDR3 here is CASSPDGDQPQHF. CDR3 bases: TGCGCCAGCAGCCCGGACGGCGATCAGCCCCAGCATTTT.

At least ten counts were recorded for this clonotype. The chain employs TRBV7-2 and TRBJ1-2; D may be TRBD1 (6 bases). In germline, CDR1 is SGHTA, CDR2 FQGNSA. This CDR3 has 14 residues. The germline V and J ends were trimmed by 7 bases and 5 bases, with 17 bases remaining between them. This CDR3 is CASMRQGLQYGYTF. In DNA form, the CDR3 reads TGTGCCAGCATGCGGCAGGGGCTACAGTATGGCTACACCTTC.

This clonotype appeared many times. The chain carries TRBV10-2 and TRBJ2-1; TRBD2 matches at 11 bases. In germline, CDR1 is WSHSY, CDR2 SAAADI. The CDR3 totals 14 residues. Losses at the gene ends were 10 bases for V and 5 bases for J; bases not matched to a gene: 7. CDR3 nucleotide sequence: TGCGCCACCAGACTAGCGGGGCCGAACAATGAGCAGTTCTTC. Translation gives CATRLAGPNNEQFF.

By sample fraction, this clonotype is medium-sized (0.01 to 0.1%). The chain employs TRBV6-2 or TRBV6-3 and TRBJ1-6; 7 positions agree with TRBD1. The CDR3 covers 14 residues. CDR1 MNHEY and CDR2 SVGEGT come from the germline V gene. V gave up 7 bases and J gave up 8 bases; unmatched junction bases: 8. The CDR3 reads CASKNTGDYSPLHF. CDR3 coding DNA: TGTGCCAGCAAGAATACAGGGGATTATTCACCCCTCCACTTT.

The table lists this clonotype with many counts. The V call is TRBV2, the J call TRBJ1-2; D uncertain. The germline gives CDR1 SNHLY, CDR2 FYNNEI. V lost 1 base, J lost 3 bases, and 6 bases lay in between. The CDR3 sequence is 13 residues long. Here the CDR3 DNA reads TGTGCCAGCAGTGAAGGGGGATACTATGGCTACACCTTC. As protein: CASSEGGYYGYTF.

Ten or more counts support this clonotype. CDR3 loop: CASSAGVTSGELFF. The CDR3 nucleotides read TGTGCCAGCAGTGCGGGGGTTACCTCCGGGGAGCTGTTTTTT. This rearrangement joins TRBV6-5 to TRBJ2-2; 7 nucleotides match TRBD2. Trimming took 5 bases from V and 6 from J; bases not matched to a gene: 6. Germline V CDR1 and CDR2: MNHEY, SVGAGI. The CDR3 runs 14 residues.